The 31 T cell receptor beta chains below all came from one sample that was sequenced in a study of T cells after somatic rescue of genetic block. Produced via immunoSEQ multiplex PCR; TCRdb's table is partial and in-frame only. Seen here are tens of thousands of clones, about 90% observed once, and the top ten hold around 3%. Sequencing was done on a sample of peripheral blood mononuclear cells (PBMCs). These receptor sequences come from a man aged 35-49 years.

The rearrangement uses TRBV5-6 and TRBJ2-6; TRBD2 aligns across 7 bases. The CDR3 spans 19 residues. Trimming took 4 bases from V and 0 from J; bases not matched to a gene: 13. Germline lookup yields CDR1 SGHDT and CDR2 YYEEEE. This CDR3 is CASSPREERIFSGANVLTF. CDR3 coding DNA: TGTGCCAGCAGCCCCCGGGAGGAGCGGATTTTCTCTGGGGCCAACGTCCTGACTTTC.

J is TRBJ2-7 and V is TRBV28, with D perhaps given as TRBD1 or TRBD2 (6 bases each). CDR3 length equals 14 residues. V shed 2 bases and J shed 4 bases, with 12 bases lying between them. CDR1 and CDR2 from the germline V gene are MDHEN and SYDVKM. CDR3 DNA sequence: TGTGCCAGCAGTTTAGGGTGGGGGGCTTACGAGCAGTACTTC. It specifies CASSLGWGAYEQYF.

The DNA of the CDR3 is TGTGCCAGCAGGCCCTGGGCGAACACCGGGGAGCTGTTTTTT. As protein: CASRPWANTGELFF. The genes are TRBV7-9 and TRBJ2-2; D unclear. V lost 6 bases, J lost 0 bases, and 8 bases lay in between. This CDR3 is 14 amino acids long. Germline values: CDR1 SEHNR, CDR2 FQNEAQ (reference sequence).

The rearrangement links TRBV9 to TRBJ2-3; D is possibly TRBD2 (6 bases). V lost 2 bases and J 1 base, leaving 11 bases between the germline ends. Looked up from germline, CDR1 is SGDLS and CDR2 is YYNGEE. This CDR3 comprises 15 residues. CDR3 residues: CASSVGGWGTDTQYF. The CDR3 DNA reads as TGTGCCAGCAGCGTCGGGGGTTGGGGCACAGATACGCAGTATTTT.

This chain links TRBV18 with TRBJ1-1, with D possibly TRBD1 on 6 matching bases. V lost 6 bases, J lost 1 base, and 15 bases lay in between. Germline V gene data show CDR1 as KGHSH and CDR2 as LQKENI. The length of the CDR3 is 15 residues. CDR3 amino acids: CASSHEQGKNTEAFF. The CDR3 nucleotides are TGTGCCAGCTCGCATGAACAGGGTAAGAACACTGAAGCTTTCTTT.

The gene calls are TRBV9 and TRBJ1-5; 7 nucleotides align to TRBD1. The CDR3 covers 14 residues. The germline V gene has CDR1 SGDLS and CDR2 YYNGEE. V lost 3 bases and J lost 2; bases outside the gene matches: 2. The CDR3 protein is CASSADRGNQPQHF. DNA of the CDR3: TGTGCCAGCAGCGCCGACAGGGGCAATCAGCCCCAGCATTTT.

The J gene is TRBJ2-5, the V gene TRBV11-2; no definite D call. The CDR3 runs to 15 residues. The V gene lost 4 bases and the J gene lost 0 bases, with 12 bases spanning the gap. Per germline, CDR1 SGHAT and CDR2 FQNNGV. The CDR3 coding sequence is TGTGCCAGCAGCTCGGACGGGTACCACCAAGAGACCCAGTACTTC. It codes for CASSSDGYHQETQYF.

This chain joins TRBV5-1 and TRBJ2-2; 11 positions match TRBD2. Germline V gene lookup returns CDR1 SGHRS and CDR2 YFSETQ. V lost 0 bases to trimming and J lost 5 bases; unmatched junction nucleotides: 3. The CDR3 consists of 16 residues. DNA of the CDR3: TGCGCCAGCAGCTTGGTTCCTAGCGGGAGGACCGGGGAGCTGTTTTTT. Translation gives CASSLVPSGRTGELFF.

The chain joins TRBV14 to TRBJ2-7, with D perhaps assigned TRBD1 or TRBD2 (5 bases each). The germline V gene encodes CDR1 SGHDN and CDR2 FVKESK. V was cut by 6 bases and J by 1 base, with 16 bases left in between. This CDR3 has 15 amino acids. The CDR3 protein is CASSVKPGRSYEQYF. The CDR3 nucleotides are TGTGCCAGCAGTGTAAAACCGGGACGGTCCTACGAGCAGTACTTC.

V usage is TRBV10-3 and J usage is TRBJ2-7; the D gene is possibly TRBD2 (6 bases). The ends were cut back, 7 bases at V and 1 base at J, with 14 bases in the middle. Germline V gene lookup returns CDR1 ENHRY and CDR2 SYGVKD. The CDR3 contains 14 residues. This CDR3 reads CAIMDLATSYEQYF. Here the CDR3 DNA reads TGTGCCATCATGGATCTAGCGACTTCCTACGAGCAGTACTTC.

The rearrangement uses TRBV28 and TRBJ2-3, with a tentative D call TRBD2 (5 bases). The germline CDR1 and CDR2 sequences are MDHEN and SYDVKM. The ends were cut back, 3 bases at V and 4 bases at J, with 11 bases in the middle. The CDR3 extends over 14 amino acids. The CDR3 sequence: CASSFKRRPDTQYF. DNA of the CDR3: TGTGCCAGCAGTTTCAAGCGGAGGCCAGATACGCAGTATTTT.

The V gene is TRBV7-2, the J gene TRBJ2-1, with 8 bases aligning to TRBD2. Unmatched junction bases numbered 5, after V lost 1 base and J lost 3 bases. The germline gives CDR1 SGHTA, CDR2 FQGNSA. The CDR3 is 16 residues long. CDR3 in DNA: TGTGCCAGCAGCTTAGATCTTGCGGGAGGCTACAATGAGCAGTTCTTC. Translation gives CASSLDLAGGYNEQFF.

CDR3: CASSTGTLFGNTIYF. CDR3 DNA sequence: TGTGCCAGTAGTACCGGGACACTGTTCGGAAACACCATATATTTT. The chain joins TRBV19 to TRBJ1-3; possibly TRBD1 for D (6 bases). The germline V gene encodes CDR1 LNHDA and CDR2 SQIVND (reference sequence). This CDR3 has 15 amino acids. V lost 4 bases and J lost 4, with 14 bases in between.

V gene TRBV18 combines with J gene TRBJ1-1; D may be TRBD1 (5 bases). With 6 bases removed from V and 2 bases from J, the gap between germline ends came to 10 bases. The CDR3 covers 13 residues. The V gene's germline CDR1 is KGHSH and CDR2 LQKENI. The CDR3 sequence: CASSGTANTEAFF. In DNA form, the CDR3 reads TGTGCCAGCTCCGGGACGGCAAACACTGAAGCTTTCTTT.

DNA of the CDR3: TGTGCCAGCAGCTTGGAAGGGGGGGAGACCCAGTACTTC. Its protein is CASSLEGGETQYF. This chain uses TRBV5-4 with TRBJ2-5; D may match TRBD1 or TRBD2 (6 bases each). Germline CDR1 SGHNT, CDR2 YYREEE (reference sequence). Trimming left V 0 bases short and J 5 bases short, with 8 bases between. There are 13 residues in the CDR3.

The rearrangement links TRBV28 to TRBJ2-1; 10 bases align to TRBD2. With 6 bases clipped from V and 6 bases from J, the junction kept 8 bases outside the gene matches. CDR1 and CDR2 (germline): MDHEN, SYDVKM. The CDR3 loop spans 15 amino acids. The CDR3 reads CASRLLSGRSNEQFF. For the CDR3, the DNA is TGTGCCAGCAGACTCCTTAGCGGGAGGAGCAATGAGCAGTTCTTC.

This chain's CDR3 is CASSEGNYEQYF. CDR3 DNA sequence: TGTGCCAGCAGTGAGGGCAACTACGAGCAGTACTTC. The chain combines TRBV25-1 with TRBJ2-7; D gene uncertain. This CDR3 spans 12 amino acids. Between the trimmed V and J ends, which lost 3 bases and 3 bases, there was a span of 6 bases. CDR1 and CDR2 (germline): MGHDK, SYGVNS.

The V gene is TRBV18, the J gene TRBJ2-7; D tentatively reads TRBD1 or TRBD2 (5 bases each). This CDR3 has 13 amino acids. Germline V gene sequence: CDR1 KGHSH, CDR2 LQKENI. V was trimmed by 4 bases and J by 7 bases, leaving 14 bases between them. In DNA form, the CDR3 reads TGTGCCAGCTCACTTGAGGGACGGACAGAGCAGTACTTC. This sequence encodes CASSLEGRTEQYF.

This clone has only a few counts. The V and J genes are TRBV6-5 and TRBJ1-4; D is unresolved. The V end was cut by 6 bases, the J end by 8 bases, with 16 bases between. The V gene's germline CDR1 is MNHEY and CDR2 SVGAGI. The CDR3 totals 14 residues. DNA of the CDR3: TGTGCCAGCAGGGCTTATGGGATTGGGGAAAAACTGTTTTTT. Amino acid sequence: CASRAYGIGEKLFF.

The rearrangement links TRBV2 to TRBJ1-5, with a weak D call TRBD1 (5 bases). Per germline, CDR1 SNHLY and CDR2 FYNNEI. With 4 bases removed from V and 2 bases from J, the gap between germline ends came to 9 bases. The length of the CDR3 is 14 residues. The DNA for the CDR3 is TGTGCCAGCAGTGGGGGGTACGGCAATCAGCCCCAGCATTTT. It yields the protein CASSGGYGNQPQHF. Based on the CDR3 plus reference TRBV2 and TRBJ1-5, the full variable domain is EPEVTQTPSHQVTQMGQEVILRCVPISNHLYFYWYRQILGQKVEFLVSFYNNEISEKSEIFDDQFSVERPDGSNFTLKIRSTKLEDSAMYFCASSGGYGNQPQHFGDGTRLSIL.

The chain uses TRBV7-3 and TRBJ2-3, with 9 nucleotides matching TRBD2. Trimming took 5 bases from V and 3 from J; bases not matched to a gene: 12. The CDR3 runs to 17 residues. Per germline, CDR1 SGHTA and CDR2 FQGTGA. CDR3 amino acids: CASSVTGGGAMTDTQYF. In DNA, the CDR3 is TGTGCCAGCAGCGTGACTGGCGGGGGGGCCATGACAGATACGCAGTATTTT. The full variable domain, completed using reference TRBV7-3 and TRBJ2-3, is GAGVSQTPSNKVTEKGKYVELRCDPISGHTALYWYRQSLGQGPEFLIYFQGTGAADDSGLPNDRFFAVRPEGSVSTLKIQRTERGDSAVYLCASSVTGGGAMTDTQYFGPGTRLTVL.

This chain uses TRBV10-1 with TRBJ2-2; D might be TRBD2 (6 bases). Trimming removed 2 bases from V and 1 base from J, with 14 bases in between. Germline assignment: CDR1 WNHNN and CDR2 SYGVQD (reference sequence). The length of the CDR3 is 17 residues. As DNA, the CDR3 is TGCGCCAGCAGTGAGGCATCGCTAGCGATGAACACCGGGGAGCTGTTTTTT. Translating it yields CASSEASLAMNTGELFF.

DNA for the CDR3: TGTGCCAGCAGCCAAGGGGCCGGGGCCTACAATGAGCAGTTCTTC. Translation: CASSQGAGAYNEQFF. The J gene is TRBJ2-1, the V gene TRBV4-2; D is possibly TRBD2 (5 bases). Germline values: CDR1 LGHNA, CDR2 YNFKEQ. Trimming stripped 1 base from V and 2 bases from J, with 9 bases between. This CDR3 is built from 15 residues.

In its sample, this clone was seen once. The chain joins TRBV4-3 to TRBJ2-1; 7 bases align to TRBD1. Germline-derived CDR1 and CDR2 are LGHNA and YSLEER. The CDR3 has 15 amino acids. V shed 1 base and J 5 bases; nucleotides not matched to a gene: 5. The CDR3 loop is CASSQGQGANNEQFF. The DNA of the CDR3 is TGCGCCAGCAGCCAAGGACAGGGAGCGAACAATGAGCAGTTCTTC.

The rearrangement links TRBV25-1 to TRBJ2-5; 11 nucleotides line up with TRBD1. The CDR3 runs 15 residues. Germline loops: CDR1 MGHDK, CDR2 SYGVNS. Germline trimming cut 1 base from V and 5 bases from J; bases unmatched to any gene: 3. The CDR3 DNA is TGTGCCAGCAGTGAATTGGGGACAGGGGGGGAGACCCAGTACTTC. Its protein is CASSELGTGGETQYF.

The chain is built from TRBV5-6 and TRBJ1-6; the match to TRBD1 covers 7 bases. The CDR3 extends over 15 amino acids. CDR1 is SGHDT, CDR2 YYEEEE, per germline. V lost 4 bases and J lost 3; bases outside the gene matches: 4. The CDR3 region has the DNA TGTGCCAGCAGCCCACGACAGGGCTATAATTCACCCCTCCACTTT. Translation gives CASSPRQGYNSPLHF.

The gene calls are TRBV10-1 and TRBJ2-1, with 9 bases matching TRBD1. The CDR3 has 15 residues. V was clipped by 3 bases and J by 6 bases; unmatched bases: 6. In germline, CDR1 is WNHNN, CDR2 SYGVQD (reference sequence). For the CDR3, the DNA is TGCGCCAGCAGTGAAGCCGGGACAGGGCTCAATGAGCAGTTCTTC. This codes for CASSEAGTGLNEQFF.

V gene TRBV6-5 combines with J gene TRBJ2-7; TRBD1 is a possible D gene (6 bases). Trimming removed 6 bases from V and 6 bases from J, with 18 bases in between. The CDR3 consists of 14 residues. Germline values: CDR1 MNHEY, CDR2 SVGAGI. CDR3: CASSYTRGSAEQYF. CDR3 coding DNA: TGTGCCAGCAGCTACACGAGGGGGAGCGCCGAGCAGTACTTC.

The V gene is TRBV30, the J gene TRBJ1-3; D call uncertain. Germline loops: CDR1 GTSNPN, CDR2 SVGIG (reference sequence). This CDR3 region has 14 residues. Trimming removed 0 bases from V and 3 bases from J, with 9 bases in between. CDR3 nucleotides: TGTGCCTGGAGTGTACGAGGGATTGGAAACACCATATATTTT. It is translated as CAWSVRGIGNTIYF.

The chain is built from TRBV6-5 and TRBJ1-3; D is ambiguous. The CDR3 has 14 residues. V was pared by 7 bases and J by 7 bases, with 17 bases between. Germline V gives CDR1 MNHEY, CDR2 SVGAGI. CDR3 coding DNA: TGTGCCAGCACGGATTCTGGGGATTCGAACACCATATATTTT. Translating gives CASTDSGDSNTIYF.

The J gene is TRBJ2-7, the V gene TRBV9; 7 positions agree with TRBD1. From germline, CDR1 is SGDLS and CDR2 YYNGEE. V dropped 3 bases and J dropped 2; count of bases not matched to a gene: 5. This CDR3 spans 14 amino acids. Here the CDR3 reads CASSAGTETYEQYF. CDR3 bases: TGTGCCAGCAGCGCCGGGACAGAGACCTACGAGCAGTACTTC.